The 29 T cell receptor beta chains below all came from one sample that was sequenced in a study of cytomegalovirus exposure and HLA in healthy donors. PCR involved 60 Vbeta and 13 Jbeta primers. The table came from immunoSEQ multiplex PCR; TCRdb's copy has only in-frame clones and leaves some out. The data show around 150,000 clones, with roughly 80% seen just once and roughly 4.3% held by the top ten. Material: PBMCs. The receptors were gathered from a middle-aged woman in good health and CMV-seropositive.

This chain uses TRBV19 with TRBJ2-1; 8 nucleotides agree with TRBD2. The ends lost 4 bases at V and 8 bases at J; junction bases unmatched: 7. The CDR3 is 14 amino acids. CDR1 and CDR2 (germline): LNHDA, SQIVND (reference sequence). In DNA form, the CDR3 reads TGTGCCAGTAGTAGAGAGCGGGAGAGCCATGAGCAGTTCTTC. This translates into CASSRERESHEQFF.

The V call is TRBV27, the J call TRBJ2-3; 8 nucleotides match TRBD2. This CDR3 is built from 17 residues. V lost 3 bases to trimming and J lost 2 bases; unmatched junction nucleotides: 10. Germline CDR1 MNHEY, CDR2 SMNVEV (reference sequence). The CDR3 nucleotides are TGTGCCAGCAGTTTTCGATTAGTAGCGGGGCACACAGATACGCAGTATTTT. Its protein is CASSFRLVAGHTDTQYF.

Points on this clone: This same CDR3 is encoded by further DNA sequences in the sample. V is TRBV7-9 and J is TRBJ1-4; D is possibly TRBD1 (5 bases). Germline assignment: CDR1 SEHNR and CDR2 FQNEAQ (reference sequence). Deletions cut 6 bases from V and 12 bases from J, with 20 bases between. The CDR3 is 14 amino acids. The CDR3 DNA follows: TGTGCCAGCAGGGAGGGACCGGGAGTAGGGGAACTGTTTTTT. It codes for CASREGPGVGELFF.

The CDR3 DNA follows: TGTGCCAGCAGTGAAGTACGAGGGTTTCGGGATTATCGGGAAAAACTGTTTTTT. Amino acid sequence: CASSEVRGFRDYREKLFF. The gene calls are TRBV2 and TRBJ1-4, with D hard to call. Germline CDR1 and CDR2: SNHLY and FYNNEI. The germline V and J ends were trimmed by 1 base and 8 bases, with 23 bases remaining between them. This CDR3 comprises 18 residues.

V gene TRBV6-6 combines with J gene TRBJ2-5; the match to TRBD2 covers 7 bases. Germline V gives CDR1 MNHNY, CDR2 SVGAGI (reference sequence). This CDR3 has 13 residues. J gave up 2 bases and V 6 bases, and 3 bases lay outside the gene matches. DNA for the CDR3: TGTGCCAGCAGCCCCGGGGGGCAAGAGACCCAGTACTTC. Translation gives CASSPGGQETQYF.

The table lists this clone with a count of one. V and J are TRBV10-3 and TRBJ2-5; weak D call: TRBD1 (6 bases). V lost 6 bases, J lost 3 bases, and 11 bases lay in between. This CDR3 comprises 13 residues. CDR1 is ENHRY and CDR2 is SYGVKD in the germline V gene. The CDR3 DNA reads as TGTGCCATCAGGCAACAGGGTGAAGAGACCCAGTACTTC. It yields the protein CAIRQQGEETQYF.

The chain couples TRBV29-1 to TRBJ2-5, with D possibly being TRBD2 (6 bases). This CDR3 region has 10 residues. Germline V gives CDR1 SQVTM, CDR2 ANQGSEA. The V gene lost 5 bases and the J gene lost 7 bases, with 8 bases spanning the gap. The CDR3 DNA reads as TGCAGCGTTACCGGGGGGACCCAGTACTTC. This gives the protein CSVTGGTQYF.

The chain recombines TRBV7-9 with TRBJ2-3; possibly TRBD2 for D (6 bases). The CDR3 totals 15 residues. The germline V and J ends were trimmed by 3 bases and 0 bases, with 10 bases remaining between them. From germline, CDR1 is SEHNR and CDR2 FQNEAQ (reference sequence). In nucleotides, the CDR3 is TGTGCCAGCAGCTTCGGGGGTACTAGCACAGATACGCAGTATTTT. This gives the protein CASSFGGTSTDTQYF.

The chain recombines TRBV29-1 with TRBJ1-1; 9 nucleotides align to TRBD1. Germline values: CDR1 SQVTM, CDR2 ANQGSEA. This CDR3 region has 14 residues. Unmatched junction bases numbered 11, after V lost 6 bases and J lost 6 bases. CDR3 region: CSVLQGAKNSEAFF. The CDR3 nucleotides read TGCAGCGTCCTACAGGGGGCGAAGAATTCTGAAGCTTTCTTT.

The chain joins TRBV2 to TRBJ1-2; 9 nucleotides agree with TRBD1. This CDR3 has 15 amino acids. The ends lost 5 bases at V and 5 bases at J; junction bases unmatched: 9. CDR1 and CDR2 (germline): SNHLY, FYNNEI. The chain's CDR3 is CASSPDGDRAYGYTF. DNA for the CDR3: TGTGCCAGCAGTCCAGACGGGGACAGGGCTTATGGCTACACCTTC.

In DNA, the CDR3 is TGTGCCAGTAGTATCGGCAGGGGAGCCCAAGAGACCCAGTACTTC. This translates into CASSIGRGAQETQYF. This sequence joins TRBV19 and TRBJ2-5; D may be TRBD1 (6 bases). This CDR3 contains 15 residues. CDR1 and CDR2 from the germline V gene are LNHDA and SQIVND (reference sequence). The V end lost 3 bases, the J end lost 1 base, and 12 bases lay between the germline ends. Full variable domain (outside the CDR3, taken from reference TRBV19 and TRBJ2-5): DGGITQSPKYLFRKEGQNVTLSCEQNLNHDAMYWYRQDPGQGLRLIYYSQIVNDFQKGDIAEGYSVSREKKESFPLTVTSAQKNPTAFYLCASSIGRGAQETQYFGPGTRLLVL.

J is TRBJ2-5 and V is TRBV6-5; 7 nucleotides align to TRBD1. The CDR3 totals 15 residues. CDR1 is MNHEY and CDR2 is SVGAGI in the germline V gene. J gave up 1 base and V 6 bases, and 8 bases lay outside the gene matches. CDR3 in DNA: TGTGCCAGCAGAACAGGGGCTAATTTCCAAGAGACCCAGTACTTC. It codes for CASRTGANFQETQYF.

The chain links TRBV6-4 to TRBJ2-3; TRBD1 agrees at 10 bases. Trimming removed 0 bases from V and 5 bases from J; junction bases left unmatched: 8. CDR1 is MRHNA and CDR2 is SNTAGT in the germline V gene. CDR3 length: 17 amino acids. The CDR3 protein is CASSDSIPGQGIDTQYF. The DNA for the CDR3 is TGTGCCAGCAGTGACTCGATCCCGGGACAGGGGATAGATACGCAGTATTTT.

The chain couples TRBV20-1 to TRBJ2-5; D is undetermined. The J call may be in error: the DNA end matches TRBJ2-7 better. The CDR3 runs to 11 residues. Looked up from germline, CDR1 is DFQATT and CDR2 is SNEGSKA (reference sequence). CDR3 nucleotides: TGCAGTGGGAAAGACTCCTACGAGCAGTACTTC. This gives the protein CSGKDSYEQYF.

As DNA, the CDR3 is TGTGCCAGCTCTCCCCAAAGACAGACCTCCTACGAGCAGTACTTC. Translated, it gives CASSPQRQTSYEQYF. The gene calls are TRBV18 and TRBJ2-7; D is possibly TRBD1 (5 bases). Germline V lookup: CDR1 KGHSH, CDR2 LQKENI. V was shortened by 6 bases and J by 0 bases, with 15 bases between the two germline ends. The CDR3 spans 15 residues.

The chain employs TRBV5-1 and TRBJ1-1, with no clear D. The CDR3 totals 13 residues. Germline CDR1 SGHRS, CDR2 YFSETQ. Between the trimmed V and J ends, which lost 2 bases and 1 base, there was a span of 6 bases. The CDR3 DNA reads TGCGCCAGCAGCTTTACACAGAACACTGAAGCTTTCTTT. It translates to CASSFTQNTEAFF. The full variable domain, with the rest looked up from reference TRBV5-1 and TRBJ1-1, is KAGVTQTPRYLIKTRGQQVTLSCSPISGHRSVSWYQQTPGQGLQFLFEYFSETQRNKGNFPGRFSGRQFSNSRSEMNVSTLELGDSALYLCASSFTQNTEAFFGQGTRLTVV.

This clone was seen more than once but under ten times. The chain couples TRBV7-9 to TRBJ2-4; D gene ambiguous. CDR1 SEHNR and CDR2 FQNEAQ come from the germline V gene (reference sequence). The CDR3 contains 12 residues. The V end was cut by 5 bases, the J end by 6 bases, with 8 bases between. Here the CDR3 DNA reads TGTGCCAGCAGCCCCCTTATAAACATTCAGTACTTC. Amino acids: CASSPLINIQYF.

This chain connects TRBV7-2 to TRBJ1-4, with D possibly TRBD1 on 6 matching bases. Deletions cut 5 bases from V and 8 bases from J, with 12 bases between. The CDR3 covers 13 residues. The germline CDR1 and CDR2 sequences are SGHTA and FQGNSA. CDR3 sequence reads: CASSTGRLEKLFF. The CDR3 DNA sequence: TGTGCCAGCAGCACAGGGAGATTGGAAAAACTGTTTTTT.

The chain's CDR3 is CASSLREAGANVLTF. CDR3 in DNA: TGTGCCAGCAGCTTAAGGGAGGCTGGGGCCAACGTCCTGACTTTC. The chain recombines TRBV7-9 with TRBJ2-6; D might be TRBD2 (6 bases). The CDR3 is 15 amino acids. Trimming pared 2 bases from V and 2 bases from J, leaving 7 bases between. Germline V lookup: CDR1 SEHNR, CDR2 FQNEAQ (reference sequence).

The genes are TRBV7-8 and TRBJ1-5; 10 bases line up with TRBD1. Germline loops: CDR1 SGHVS, CDR2 FQNEAQ. The V gene end was trimmed by 4 bases and the J gene end by 7 bases; junction bases not matched to a gene: 4. This CDR3 contains 14 residues. This CDR3 reads CASSYGTGDQPQHF. CDR3 nucleotides: TGTGCCAGCAGCTACGGGACAGGGGACCAGCCCCAGCATTTT.

V usage is TRBV29-1 and J usage is TRBJ2-5; 8 bases map to TRBD1. The V gene end was trimmed by 4 bases and the J gene end by 7 bases; junction bases not matched to a gene: 8. The V gene's germline CDR1 is SQVTM and CDR2 ANQGSEA. This CDR3 has 13 amino acids. This CDR3 reads CSVAQGALGTQYF. The CDR3 DNA reads as TGCAGCGTTGCGCAGGGGGCTCTTGGGACCCAGTACTTC. The full variable domain, with the rest looked up from reference TRBV29-1 and TRBJ2-5, is SAVISQKPSRDICQRGTSLTIQCQVDSQVTMMFWYRQQPGQSLTLIATANQGSEATYESGFVIDKFPISRPNLTFSTLTVSNMSPEDSSIYLCSVAQGALGTQYFGPGTRLLVL.

CDR3 coding DNA: TGTGCCAGCAGTCGGACAGGGCAAGCCTACGAGCAGTACTTC. Translating gives CASSRTGQAYEQYF. The rearrangement links TRBV9 to TRBJ2-5; TRBD1 matches 8 bases. The J call may be incorrect, as the DNA end agrees better with TRBJ2-7. Germline values: CDR1 SGDLS, CDR2 YYNGEE. The CDR3 is 14 residues long.

This clone occurred once. This chain joins TRBV29-1 and TRBJ2-7; TRBD1 matches 8 bases. Germline trimming cut 6 bases from V and 5 bases from J; bases unmatched to any gene: 9. The CDR3 runs to 13 residues. Germline V CDR1 and CDR2: SQVTM, ANQGSEA. The CDR3 nucleotides read TGCAGCGTCTTGGACAGGGCAAGGAACGAGCAGTACTTC. Residues: CSVLDRARNEQYF.

This chain uses TRBV5-1 with TRBJ1-4; a possible D gene is TRBD1 (6 bases). The V gene lost 3 bases and the J gene lost 11 bases, with 14 bases spanning the gap. Germline CDR1 reads SGHRS; CDR2 reads YFSETQ. The CDR3 has 13 amino acids. The CDR3 spells CASSSDRPTKLFF. CDR3 sequence (DNA): TGCGCCAGCAGCTCTGACAGGCCCACGAAACTGTTTTTT.

V gene TRBV2 combines with J gene TRBJ2-7; tentatively, D is TRBD1 (6 bases). V was trimmed by 6 bases and J by 3 bases, leaving 9 bases between them. This CDR3 comprises 12 residues. Germline assignment: CDR1 SNHLY and CDR2 FYNNEI. The CDR3 nucleotides read TGTGCCAGCAGGGGGGCTTACTACGAGCAGTACTTC. It encodes CASRGAYYEQYF.

This clone was seen only once. The genes are TRBV21-1 and TRBJ1-5. TRBV21-1 is recorded as a pseudogene. This CDR3 is built from 15 residues. This CDR3 reads CASSIPRCDNQPQHF. DNA of the CDR3: TGTGCCAGCAGCATTCCTCGGTGTGACAATCAGCCCCAGCATTTT.

The chain carries TRBV5-6 and TRBJ2-2, with 9 bases fitting TRBD2. Unmatched junction bases numbered 7, after V lost 1 base and J lost 6 bases. The CDR3 has 16 residues. Germline assignment: CDR1 SGHDT and CDR2 YYEEEE. Written as DNA, the CDR3 is TGTGCCAGCAGCTTGTATGATAGCGGGAGTTCCGGGGAGCTGTTTTTT. It is translated as CASSLYDSGSSGELFF. The full variable domain, with the rest looked up from reference TRBV5-6 and TRBJ2-2, is DAGVTQSPTHLIKTRGQQVTLRCSPKSGHDTVSWYQQALGQGPQFIFQYYEEEERQRGNFPDRFSGHQFPNYSSELNVNALLLGDSALYLCASSLYDSGSSGELFFGEGSRLTVL.

The rearrangement joins TRBV9 to TRBJ1-2, with TRBD1 matching 7 bases. This CDR3 comprises 16 residues. From germline, CDR1 is SGDLS and CDR2 YYNGEE. After removal of 0 bases from V and 6 bases from J, the junction contained 11 bases not matched to a gene. This CDR3 reads CASSVAGGQRRDGYTF. The CDR3 DNA follows: TGTGCCAGCAGCGTAGCTGGGGGACAGAGGAGGGATGGCTACACCTTC.

This chain links TRBV18 with TRBJ2-3, with D perhaps TRBD2 (6 bases). Germline lookup yields CDR1 KGHSH and CDR2 LQKENI. The CDR3 has 16 residues. The germline V and J ends were trimmed by 2 bases and 2 bases, with 14 bases remaining between them. Here the CDR3 DNA reads TGTGCCAGCTCACCAGTGGCGGGGCAAACCACAGATACGCAGTATTTT. It translates to CASSPVAGQTTDTQYF.